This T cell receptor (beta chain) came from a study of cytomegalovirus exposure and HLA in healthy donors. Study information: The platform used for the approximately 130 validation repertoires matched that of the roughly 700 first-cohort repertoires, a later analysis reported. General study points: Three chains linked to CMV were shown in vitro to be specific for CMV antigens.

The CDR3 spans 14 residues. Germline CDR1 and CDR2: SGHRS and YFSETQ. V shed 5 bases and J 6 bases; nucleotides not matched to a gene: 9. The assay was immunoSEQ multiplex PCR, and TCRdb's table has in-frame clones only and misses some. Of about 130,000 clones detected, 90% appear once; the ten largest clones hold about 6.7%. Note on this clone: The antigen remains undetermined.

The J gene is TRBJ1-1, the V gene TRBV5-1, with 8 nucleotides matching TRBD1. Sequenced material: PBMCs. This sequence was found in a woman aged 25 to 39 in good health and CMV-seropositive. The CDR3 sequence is CASSPGQAGAEAFF. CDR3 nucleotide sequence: TGCGCCAGCAGTCCGGGACAGGCGGGGGCTGAAGCTTTCTTT.